This T cell receptor (beta chain) was sequenced during a study of blood T cell repertoires in COVID-19. Study as a whole: From T cells, B-cell-depleted T cells, or PBMCs came the material, which was cDNA or gDNA.

The CDR3 covers 16 residues. The germline gives CDR1 MNHEY, CDR2 SMNVEV (reference sequence). The J segment lost 0 bases and the V segment lost 8 bases, leaving 6 bases of the junction unmatched. Original analysis: Estimation of nucleated cell counts relied on the amplification of reference gene primers. The data were produced by immunoSEQ multiplex PCR, yet TCRdb's version contains in-frame clones alone and is incomplete. The D gene and trimming were derived from the DNA, and the V and J assignments and clone size from that table. Seen here are about 190,000 clones, around 76% observed once, and the top ten hold roughly 17%. The study assigned cohorts using participant-reported clinical history.

The sample consisted of PBMCs or T cells enriched from blood (not recorded which). V gene TRBV27 combines with J gene TRBJ2-6; the match to TRBD1 covers 8 bases. The receptor was isolated from a woman aged 50 to 60 with acute COVID-19. The CDR3 loop is CASRRQGSSGANVLTF. CDR3 DNA: TGTGCCAGCCGCCGACAGGGGAGCTCTGGGGCCAACGTCCTGACTTTC.